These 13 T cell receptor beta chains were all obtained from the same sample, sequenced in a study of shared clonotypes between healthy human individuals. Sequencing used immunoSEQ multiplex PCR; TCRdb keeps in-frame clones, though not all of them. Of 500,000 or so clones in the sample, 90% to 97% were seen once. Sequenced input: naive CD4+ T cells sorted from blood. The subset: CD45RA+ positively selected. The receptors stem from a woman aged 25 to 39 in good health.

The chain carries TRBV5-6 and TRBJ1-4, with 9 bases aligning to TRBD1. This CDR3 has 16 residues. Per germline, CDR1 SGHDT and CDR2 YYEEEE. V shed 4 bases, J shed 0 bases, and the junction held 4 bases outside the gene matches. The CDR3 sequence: CASSGGQGATNEKLFF. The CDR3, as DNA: TGTGCCAGCAGCGGGGGACAGGGAGCAACTAATGAAAAACTGTTTTTT.

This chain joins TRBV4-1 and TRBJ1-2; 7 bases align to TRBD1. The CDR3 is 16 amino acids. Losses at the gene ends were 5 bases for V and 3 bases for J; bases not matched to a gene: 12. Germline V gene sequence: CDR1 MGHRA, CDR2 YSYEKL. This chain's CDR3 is CASSVTGDSFDYGYTF. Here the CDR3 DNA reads TGCGCCAGCAGCGTGACTGGGGACAGCTTCGACTATGGCTACACCTTC.

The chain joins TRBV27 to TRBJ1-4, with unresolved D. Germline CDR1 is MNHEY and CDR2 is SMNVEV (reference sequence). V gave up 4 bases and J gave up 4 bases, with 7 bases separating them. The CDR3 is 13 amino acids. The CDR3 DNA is TGTGCCAGCAGTTCACAGCGTAATGAAAAACTGTTTTTT. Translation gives CASSSQRNEKLFF. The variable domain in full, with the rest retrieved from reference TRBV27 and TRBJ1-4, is EAQVTQNPRYLITVTGKKLTVTCSQNMNHEYMSWYRQDPGLGLRQIYYSMNVEVTDKGDVPEGYKVSRKEKRNFPLILESPSPNQTSLYFCASSSQRNEKLFFGSGTQLSVL.

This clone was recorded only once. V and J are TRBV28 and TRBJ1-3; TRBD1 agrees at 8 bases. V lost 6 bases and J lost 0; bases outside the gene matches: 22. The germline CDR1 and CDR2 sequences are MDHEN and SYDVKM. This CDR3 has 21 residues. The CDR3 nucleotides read TGTGCCAGCAGACAAAGCAGCGGAATCCGGACAGGGCTTTTCTCTGGAAACACCATATATTTT. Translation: CASRQSSGIRTGLFSGNTIYF.

The DNA of the CDR3 is TGTGCCAGCTCATCGGCAAGGGGCCCTGGGGAGCAGTACTTC. It yields the protein CASSSARGPGEQYF. The chain recombines TRBV18 with TRBJ2-7; D might be TRBD1 (5 bases). Trimming cost V 5 bases and J 7 bases, with 18 bases left between them. CDR3 length: 14 amino acids. From germline, CDR1 is KGHSH and CDR2 LQKENI.

This chain's CDR3 is CASSGALGKNIQYF. Here the CDR3 DNA reads TGTGCCAGCAGCGGGGCGCTGGGCAAAAACATTCAGTACTTC. The rearrangement links TRBV9 to TRBJ2-4; D ambiguous. The CDR3 consists of 14 residues. Deletions cut 3 bases from V and 3 bases from J, with 10 bases between. Looked up from germline, CDR1 is SGDLS and CDR2 is YYNGEE. Based on the CDR3 plus reference TRBV9 and TRBJ2-4, the full variable domain is DSGVTQTPKHLITATGQRVTLRCSPRSGDLSVYWYQQSLDQGLQFLIQYYNGEERAKGNILERFSAQQFPDLHSELNLSSLELGDSALYFCASSGALGKNIQYFGAGTRLSVL.

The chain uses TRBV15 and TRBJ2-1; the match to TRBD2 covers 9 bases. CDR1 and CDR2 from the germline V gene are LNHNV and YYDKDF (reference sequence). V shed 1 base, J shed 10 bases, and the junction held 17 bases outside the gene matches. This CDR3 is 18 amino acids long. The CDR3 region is CATSRAAFFSGSFGEQFF. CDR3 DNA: TGTGCCACCAGCAGAGCAGCCTTTTTTAGCGGGAGTTTTGGCGAGCAGTTCTTC.

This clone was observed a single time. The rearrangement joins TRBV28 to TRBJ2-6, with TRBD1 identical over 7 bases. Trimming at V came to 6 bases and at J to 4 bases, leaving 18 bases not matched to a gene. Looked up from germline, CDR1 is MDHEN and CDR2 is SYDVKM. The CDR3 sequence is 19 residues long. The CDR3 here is CASRKTGTVALRGANVLTF. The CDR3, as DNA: TGTGCCAGCAGAAAAACCGGGACAGTCGCGTTACGGGGGGCCAACGTCCTGACTTTC.

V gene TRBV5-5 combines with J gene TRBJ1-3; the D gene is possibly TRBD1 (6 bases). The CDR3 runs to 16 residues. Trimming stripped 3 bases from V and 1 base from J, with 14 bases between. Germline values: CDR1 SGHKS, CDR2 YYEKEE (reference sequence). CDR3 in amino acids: CASSSVDRRSGNTIYF. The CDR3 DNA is TGTGCCAGCAGCTCGGTCGACAGGAGGTCTGGAAACACCATATATTTT.

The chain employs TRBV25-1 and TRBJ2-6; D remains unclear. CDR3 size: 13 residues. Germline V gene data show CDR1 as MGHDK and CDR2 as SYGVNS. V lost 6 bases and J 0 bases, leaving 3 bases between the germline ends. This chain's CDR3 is CASSRSGANVLTF. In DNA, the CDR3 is TGTGCCAGCAGCCGCTCTGGGGCCAACGTCCTGACTTTC.

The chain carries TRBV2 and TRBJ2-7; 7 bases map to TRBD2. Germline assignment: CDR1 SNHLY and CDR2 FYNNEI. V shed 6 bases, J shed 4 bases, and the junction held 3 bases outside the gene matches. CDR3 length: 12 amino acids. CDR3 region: CASRGLQYEQYF. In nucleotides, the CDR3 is TGTGCCAGCAGGGGACTACAATACGAGCAGTACTTC.

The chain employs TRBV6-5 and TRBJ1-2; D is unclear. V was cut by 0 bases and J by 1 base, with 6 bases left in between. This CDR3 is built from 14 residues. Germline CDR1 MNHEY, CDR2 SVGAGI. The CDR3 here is CASSYSASNYGYTF. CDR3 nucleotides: TGTGCCAGCAGTTACTCGGCGAGTAACTATGGCTACACCTTC.

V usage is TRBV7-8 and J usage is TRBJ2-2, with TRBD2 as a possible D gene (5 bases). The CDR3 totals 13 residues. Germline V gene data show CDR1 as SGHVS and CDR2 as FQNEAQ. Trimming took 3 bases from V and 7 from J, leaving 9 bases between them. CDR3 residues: CASSFGRVGELFF. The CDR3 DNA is TGTGCCAGCAGCTTTGGGCGGGTCGGGGAGCTGTTTTTT. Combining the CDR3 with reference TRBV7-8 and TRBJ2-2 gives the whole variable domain GAGVSQSPRYKVAKRGQDVALRCDPISGHVSLFWYQQALGQGPEFLTYFQNEAQLDKSGLPSDRFFAERPEGSVSTLKIQRTQQEDSAVYLCASSFGRVGELFFGEGSRLTVL.